These 28 T cell receptor beta chains were all obtained from the same sample, sequenced in a study of regulatory T cells in long-lasting Graves disease. Relying on iRepertoire HTBI primers and Arm-PCR of CDR3 regions, the team built TCR beta libraries. Each CDR3 protein gets one entry after TCRdb re-called the multiplex PCR reads with MiXCR. The sample includes about 220,000 distinct CDR3 sequences, around 17% of them seen just once. The sample's time point: newly diagnosed GD, antithyroid drugs for less than 3 months. PBMC-extracted RNA yielded the TCR library. Material: peripheral blood mononuclear cells (PBMCs), obtained at new diagnosis, from a patient treated with antithyroid drugs. The receptors were gathered from a female donor with Graves disease.

This clonotype was seen more than once but under ten times. The CDR3 DNA follows: TGTGCCAGCAGCCGACTAATCCACCAAGAGACCCAGTACTTC. The encoded protein is CASSRLIHQETQYF. J is TRBJ2-5 and V is TRBV11-3; D is possibly TRBD2 (5 bases). The CDR3 consists of 14 residues. Deletions cut 5 bases from V and 0 bases from J, with 10 bases between. Looked up from germline, CDR1 is SGHNT and CDR2 is YENEEA.

This clonotype has ten or more counts. The rearrangement uses TRBV12-3 or TRBV12-4 and TRBJ2-5, with TRBD1 matching over 7 bases. The CDR3 covers 17 residues. V shed 5 bases and J 5 bases; nucleotides not matched to a gene: 17. In DNA, the CDR3 is TGTGCCAGCAGTCCCGACAGGGTGGGAGACTTGTGGGAGACCCAGTACTTC. Amino acids: CASSPDRVGDLWETQYF.

This clonotype showed up just a few times. This sequence joins TRBV7-8 and TRBJ2-1; D ambiguous. V lost 2 bases to trimming and J lost 0 bases, with 8 bases between them. The CDR3 loop spans 15 amino acids. Germline lookup yields CDR1 SGHVS and CDR2 FQNEAQ. The CDR3 nucleotides read TGTGCCAGCAGCTTAAGCAGATCCTCCTACAATGAGCAGTTCTTC. Translation gives CASSLSRSSYNEQFF.

This clonotype turned up a few times. V is TRBV18 and J is TRBJ1-1, with unresolved D. The germline V gene has CDR1 KGHSH and CDR2 LQKENI. V dropped 5 bases and J dropped 6 bases, with 16 bases sitting between them. The CDR3 has 14 residues. The CDR3 DNA reads as TGTGCCAGCTCAGCGTCAACAGAGGGCCCTGAAGCTTTCTTT. This translates into CASSASTEGPEAFF.

This clonotype was seen at least ten times. Sequence at one end of the junction differs from germline and may be a read error. The chain is built from TRBV27 and TRBJ2-1, with D unclear. The CDR3 length is 15 residues. CDR1 is MNHEY, CDR2 SMNVEV, per germline (reference sequence). The CDR3 bases are TGTGCCAGCAGTTTATCGGGATATGCCGCCGATGAACAGTTCTTC. This encodes CASSLSGYAADEQFF.

The V gene is TRBV11-2, the J gene TRBJ1-1; no firm D call. This CDR3 comprises 15 residues. Germline V gene sequence: CDR1 SGHAT, CDR2 FQNNGV. V lost 0 bases and J lost 6, with 14 bases in between. The DNA for the CDR3 is TGTGCCAGCAGCTTAGAACCCAGCGCCTCCGCTGAAGCTTTCTTT. As protein: CASSLEPSASAEAFF. The complete variable domain, with remaining parts taken from reference TRBV11-2 and TRBJ1-1, reads EAGVAQSPRYKIIEKRQSVAFWCNPISGHATLYWYQQILGQGPKLLIQFQNNGVVDDSQLPKDRFSAERLKGVDSTLKIQPAKLEDSAVYLCASSLEPSASAEAFFGQGTRLTVV.

This clonotype was recorded many times. The chain has TRBV29-1 and TRBJ1-1; no definite D call. Per the germline V gene, CDR1 is SQVTM and CDR2 is ANQGSEA. This CDR3 is built from 12 residues. Trimming took off 2 bases at V and 0 bases at J, with 4 bases between the two ends. The CDR3 DNA is TGCAGCGTTGAAAAACTGAACACTGAAGCTTTCTTT. This codes for CSVEKLNTEAFF.

This clonotype was observed many times. Germline and junction disagree at one end, which may indicate a read error. The chain is built from TRBV2 and TRBJ2-7; D is perhaps TRBD1 (6 bases). The germline V gene encodes CDR1 SNHLY and CDR2 FYNNEI. This CDR3 is built from 14 residues. The CDR3 nucleotides read TGCGCCAGCAGGGGTCCGGGAAAAAGTTACGAGCAGTACTTC. Protein product: CASRGPGKSYEQYF.

About this clonotype: A much larger clone sits a single nucleotide away, making a read error possible. The chain has TRBV15 and TRBJ1-1; D remains unclear. This CDR3 is built from 12 residues. Germline-derived CDR1 and CDR2 are LNHNV and YYDKDF (reference sequence). The CDR3 spells CAASKSVTEAFF. DNA of the CDR3: TGTGCCGCCAGCAAATCGGTTACTGAAGCTTTCTTT.

Many counts were recorded for this clonotype. The chain carries TRBV12-5 and TRBJ2-5; 9 bases agree with TRBD1. The V segment lost 6 bases and the J segment 2 bases; nucleotides outside the gene matches: 7. CDR1 and CDR2 from the germline V gene are LGHNT and FRNRAP. The CDR3 length is 15 residues. CDR3 bases: TGTGCTAGTGGAAGCGGACAGGGGAGGCAAGAGACCCAGTACTTC. Amino acids: CASGSGQGRQETQYF.

This clonotype was counted many times. The chain carries TRBV30 and TRBJ2-2; the D gene is possibly TRBD2 (5 bases). The CDR3 spans 14 residues. Deletions cut 2 bases from V and 5 bases from J, with 12 bases between. Germline CDR1 is GTSNPN and CDR2 is SVGIG (reference sequence). Here the CDR3 DNA reads TGTGCCTGGAGTCGCGATAGCGTAACCGGGGAGCTGTTTTTT. It specifies CAWSRDSVTGELFF.

On this clonotype: Only one base separates this from a far larger clonotype, so it likely reflects a read error. The chain joins TRBV7-3 to TRBJ2-1, with 7 positions matching TRBD1. V lost 2 bases and J lost 6; bases outside the gene matches: 13. Germline V CDR1 and CDR2: SGHTA, FQGTGA. There are 17 residues in the CDR3. CDR3 DNA: TGTGCCAGCAGCTTAGTCCGGGACAGTCACATGGGCAATGAGCAGTTCTTC. Translation gives CASSLVRDSHMGNEQFF.

This clonotype was detected many times. The J gene is TRBJ1-5, the V gene TRBV20-1, with D perhaps matching TRBD1 (6 bases). CDR1 is DFQATT and CDR2 is SNEGSKA in the germline V gene (reference sequence). With 6 bases removed from V and 2 bases from J, the gap between germline ends came to 14 bases. This CDR3 has 14 amino acids. CDR3 in amino acids: CSAKQGPGNQPQHF. The CDR3 DNA is TGCAGTGCCAAACAGGGCCCGGGCAATCAGCCCCAGCATTTT.

This clonotype was counted only a few times. The rearrangement joins TRBV7-9 to TRBJ2-7; 9 bases match TRBD1. The germline gives CDR1 SEHNR, CDR2 FQNEAQ (reference sequence). This CDR3 region has 16 residues. Losses at the gene ends were 1 base for V and 2 bases for J; bases not matched to a gene: 6. In DNA, the CDR3 is TGTGCCAGCAGCTTAGGACGGGACAGGGATCCCTACGAGCAGTACTTC. Translated: CASSLGRDRDPYEQYF.

As for this clonotype: One base separates it from a far larger clone, so it is likely a read error. The V call is TRBV28, the J call TRBJ2-1; D gene ambiguous. The J call is in doubt because the DNA end fits TRBJ2-3 better. CDR1 and CDR2 from the germline V gene are MDHEN and SYDVKM. The CDR3 contains 13 residues. In nucleotides, the CDR3 is TGTGCCAGCAGTCTGTCCCTTATAAATACGCAGTATTTT. Protein: CASSLSLINTQYF.

In this sample, this clonotype turned up many times. The genes are TRBV28 and TRBJ1-6, with no clear D. This CDR3 contains 12 residues. Germline CDR1 reads MDHEN; CDR2 reads SYDVKM. V lost 7 bases to trimming and J lost 7 bases, with 8 bases between them. The CDR3 here is CASTLGNSPLHF. As DNA, the CDR3 is TGTGCCAGCACCCTGGGAAATTCACCCCTCCACTTT.

The sample holds many counts of this clonotype. The chain links TRBV5-4 to TRBJ1-4; a weak D match, TRBD1 (5 bases). The CDR3 has 13 residues. Trimming took off 2 bases at V and 8 bases at J, with 10 bases between the two ends. Germline V gives CDR1 SGHNT, CDR2 YYREEE (reference sequence). CDR3 sequence (DNA): TGTGCCAGCAGCTTACAGGCGGGGGAAAAACTGTTTTTT. This gives the protein CASSLQAGEKLFF.

J is TRBJ1-5 and V is TRBV20-1; 7 nucleotides match TRBD1. The CDR3 loop spans 13 amino acids. V shed 6 bases, J shed 2 bases, and the junction held 4 bases outside the gene matches. CDR1 and CDR2 from the germline V gene are DFQATT and SNEGSKA (reference sequence). The CDR3, as DNA: TGCAGTGCCCGACAGGGCGGCAATCAGCCCCAGCATTTT. Translation: CSARQGGNQPQHF.

This clonotype was picked up many times. Here the CDR3 reads CASSSRGPGTGRSKGTDTQYF. In DNA form, the CDR3 reads TGTGCCAGCAGCTCACGAGGACCCGGGACAGGGAGGTCTAAAGGCACAGATACGCAGTATTTT. The J gene is TRBJ2-3, the V gene TRBV11-2; 9 nucleotides match TRBD1. In germline, CDR1 is SGHAT, CDR2 FQNNGV. The CDR3 loop spans 21 amino acids. V gave up 4 bases and J gave up 1 base; unmatched junction bases: 21.

CDR3 coding DNA: TGTGCCAGCAGTTACTCGCGTCGGGGGGATCGGCGAAACACCATATATTTT. Encoded protein: CASSYSRRGDRRNTIYF. This chain uses TRBV6-2 or TRBV6-3 with TRBJ1-3; perhaps TRBD1 as D (5 bases). In germline, CDR1 is MNHEY, CDR2 SVGEGT. The CDR3 covers 17 residues. V was clipped by 0 bases and J by 5 bases, with 17 bases between them.

The rearrangement links TRBV11-3 to TRBJ2-5; 9 bases match TRBD1. This CDR3 has 15 residues. The ends lost 1 base at V and 4 bases at J; junction bases unmatched: 4. Germline assignment: CDR1 SGHNT and CDR2 YENEEA. Here the CDR3 reads CASSLGGQGGETQYF. The CDR3 DNA reads as TGTGCCAGCAGCTTAGGGGGACAGGGAGGAGAGACCCAGTACTTC.

Note on this clonotype: A much larger clonotype is one base distant, so this may be a read error. V and J are TRBV19 and TRBJ2-3; D is unresolved. Per the germline V gene, CDR1 is LNHDA and CDR2 is SQIVND (reference sequence). CDR3 size: 14 residues. The CDR3 DNA reads TGTGCCAGTAGCATGGAGACTCTCACAGATACGCAGTGTTTT. Translating gives CASSMETLTDTQCF.

Details on this clonotype: A much bigger clone sits one base away, suggesting this may be a read error. J is TRBJ2-5 and V is TRBV11-2; 12 nucleotides line up with TRBD2. The CDR3 sequence is 16 residues long. V lost 4 bases, J lost 11 bases, and 14 bases stayed unmatched. CDR1 and CDR2 from the germline V gene are SGHAT and FQNNGV. The CDR3 DNA sequence: TGTGCCAGCAGCTCCCAACTAGCGGGAGGTCTCGGTGAGCAGTACTTC. Amino acids: CASSSQLAGGLGEQYF.

This clonotype has ten or more counts. V usage is TRBV20-1 and J usage is TRBJ2-3; possible D gene TRBD2, 5 bases. The CDR3 has 16 residues. Per germline, CDR1 DFQATT and CDR2 SNEGSKA (reference sequence). The V end lost 0 bases, the J end lost 0 bases, and 13 bases lay between the germline ends. The CDR3 is CSARDSSGSSTDTQYF. The CDR3 DNA sequence: TGCAGTGCTAGAGATTCGAGCGGTTCTAGCACAGATACGCAGTATTTT.

This clonotype was detected many times. The gene calls are TRBV15 and TRBJ1-3; 10 nucleotides agree with TRBD1. J gave up 2 bases and V 6 bases, and 10 bases lay outside the gene matches. The CDR3 totals 17 residues. CDR1 is LNHNV and CDR2 is YYDKDF in the germline V gene (reference sequence). CDR3 nucleotides: TGTGCCACCAGACGGGGGGGACAGGGGTTGACTGGAAACACCATATATTTT. Residues: CATRRGGQGLTGNTIYF. Complete variable domain (other parts from reference TRBV15 and TRBJ1-3): DAMVIQNPRYQVTQFGKPVTLSCSQTLNHNVMYWYQQKSSQAPKLLFHYYDKDFNNEADTPDNFQSRRPNTSFCFLDIRSPGLGDTAMYLCATRRGGQGLTGNTIYFGEGSWLTVV.

This clonotype was detected many times. V usage is TRBV12-3 or TRBV12-4 and J usage is TRBJ2-7, with D tentatively TRBD1 (6 bases). The CDR3 has 13 residues. Between the trimmed V and J ends, which lost 8 bases and 4 bases, there was a span of 15 bases. The CDR3 sequence: CASSGGQNYEQYF. CDR3 nucleotide sequence: TGTGCCAGCTCTGGGGGACAAAATTACGAGCAGTACTTC.

This clonotype has ten or more counts. The CDR3 here is CAISEGDPGGYEQYF. The DNA for the CDR3 is TGTGCCATCAGTGAGGGGGACCCTGGTGGGTACGAGCAGTACTTC. This chain joins TRBV10-3 and TRBJ2-7; the D call may be TRBD1 or TRBD2 (5 bases each). This CDR3 region has 15 residues. The germline V gene has CDR1 ENHRY and CDR2 SYGVKD. The V end lost 2 bases, the J end lost 4 bases, and 15 bases lay between the germline ends.

This clonotype was picked up a small number of times. This sequence joins TRBV4-1 and TRBJ2-1; tentatively, D is TRBD1 (5 bases). The germline CDR1 and CDR2 sequences are MGHRA and YSYEKL. This CDR3 is 14 amino acids long. Trimming took 3 bases from V and 8 from J, leaving 14 bases between them. The CDR3 reads CASSHPGLWYEQFF. CDR3 in DNA: TGCGCCAGCAGCCATCCAGGGTTATGGTATGAGCAGTTCTTC.